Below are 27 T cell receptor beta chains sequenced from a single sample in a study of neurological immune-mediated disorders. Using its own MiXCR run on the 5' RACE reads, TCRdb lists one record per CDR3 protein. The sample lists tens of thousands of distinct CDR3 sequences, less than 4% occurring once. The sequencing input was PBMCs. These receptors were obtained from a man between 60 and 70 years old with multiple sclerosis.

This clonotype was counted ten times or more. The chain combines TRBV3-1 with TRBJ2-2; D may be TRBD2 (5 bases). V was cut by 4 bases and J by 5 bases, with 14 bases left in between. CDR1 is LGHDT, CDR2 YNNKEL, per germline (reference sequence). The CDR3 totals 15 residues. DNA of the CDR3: TGTGCCAGCAGCCCCTACGCTAGCATGACCGGGGAGCTGTTTTTT. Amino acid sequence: CASSPYASMTGELFF. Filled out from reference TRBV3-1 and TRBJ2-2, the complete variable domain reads DTAVSQTPKYLVTQMGNDKSIKCEQNLGHDTMYWYKQDSKKFLKIMFSYNNKELIINETVPNRFSPKSPDKAHLNLHINSLELGDSAVYFCASSPYASMTGELFFGEGSRLTVL.

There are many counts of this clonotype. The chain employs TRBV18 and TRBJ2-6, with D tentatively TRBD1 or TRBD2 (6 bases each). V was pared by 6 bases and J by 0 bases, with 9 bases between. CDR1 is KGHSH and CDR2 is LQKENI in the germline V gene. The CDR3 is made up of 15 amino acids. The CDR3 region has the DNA TGTGCCAGCTCGAGGGGGGTCTCTGGGGCCAACGTCCTGACTTTC. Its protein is CASSRGVSGANVLTF.

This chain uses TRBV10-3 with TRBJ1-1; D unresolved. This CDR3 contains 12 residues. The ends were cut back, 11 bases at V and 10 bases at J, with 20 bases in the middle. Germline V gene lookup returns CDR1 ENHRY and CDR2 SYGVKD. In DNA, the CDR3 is TGTGCCTCGACATCTGGGGAGGGTTCAGCTTTCTTT. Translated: CASTSGEGSAFF.

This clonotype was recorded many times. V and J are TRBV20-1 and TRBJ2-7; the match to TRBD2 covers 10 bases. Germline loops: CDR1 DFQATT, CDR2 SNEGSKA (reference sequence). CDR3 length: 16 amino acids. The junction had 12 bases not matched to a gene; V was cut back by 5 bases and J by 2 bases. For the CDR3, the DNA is TGCAGTGCTTCTCCGCTAGCGGGGGCCACTACCTACGAGCAGTACTTC. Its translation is CSASPLAGATTYEQYF.

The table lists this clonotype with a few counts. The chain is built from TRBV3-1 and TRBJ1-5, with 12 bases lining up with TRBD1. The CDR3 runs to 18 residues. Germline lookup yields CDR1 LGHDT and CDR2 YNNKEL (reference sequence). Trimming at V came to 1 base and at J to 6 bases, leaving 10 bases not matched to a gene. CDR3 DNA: TGTGCCAGCAGCCAAGGTGTCCGGGGGACAGGGGGCCGTCAGCCCCAGCATTTT. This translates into CASSQGVRGTGGRQPQHF.

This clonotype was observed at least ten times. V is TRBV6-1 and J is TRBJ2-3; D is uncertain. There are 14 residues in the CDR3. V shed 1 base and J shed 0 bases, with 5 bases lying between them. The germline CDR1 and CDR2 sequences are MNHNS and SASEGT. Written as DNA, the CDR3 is TGTGCCAGCAGTGAAGAGGGAAGCACAGATACGCAGTATTTT. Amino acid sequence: CASSEEGSTDTQYF.

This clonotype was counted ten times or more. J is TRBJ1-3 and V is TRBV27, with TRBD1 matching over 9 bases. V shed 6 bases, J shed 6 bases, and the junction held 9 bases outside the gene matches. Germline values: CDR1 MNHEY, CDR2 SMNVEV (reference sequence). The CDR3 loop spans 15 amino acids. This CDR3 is CASSSRDRELNTIYF. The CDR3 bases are TGTGCCAGCAGCTCACGGGACAGGGAACTAAACACCATATATTTT.

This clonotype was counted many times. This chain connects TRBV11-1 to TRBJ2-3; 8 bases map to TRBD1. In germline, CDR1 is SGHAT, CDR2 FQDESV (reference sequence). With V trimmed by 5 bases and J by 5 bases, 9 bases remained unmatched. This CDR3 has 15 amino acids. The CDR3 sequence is CASSPRRQGRDTQYF. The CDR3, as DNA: TGTGCCAGCAGCCCGAGACGACAGGGGAGAGATACGCAGTATTTT.

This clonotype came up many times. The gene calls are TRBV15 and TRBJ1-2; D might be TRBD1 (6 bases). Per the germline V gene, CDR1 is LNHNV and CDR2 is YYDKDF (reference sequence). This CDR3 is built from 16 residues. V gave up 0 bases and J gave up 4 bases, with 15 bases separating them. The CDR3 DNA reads TGTGCCACCAGCAGAGAAGCAGGGGAACAAATCTATGGCTACACCTTC. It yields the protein CATSREAGEQIYGYTF.

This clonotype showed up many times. CDR3 bases: TGCGCCAGCAGCTCCCGGGGAAACACAGATACGCAGTATTTT. Translation gives CASSSRGNTDTQYF. V usage is TRBV5-1 and J usage is TRBJ2-3, with D perhaps matching TRBD2 (5 bases). This CDR3 comprises 14 residues. V was cut by 3 bases and J by 2 bases, with 10 bases left in between. Germline CDR1 SGHRS, CDR2 YFSETQ.

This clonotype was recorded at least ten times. The chain's CDR3 is CASSVQYEDLLAGGYEQYF. For the CDR3, the DNA is TGTGCCAGCAGTGTTCAATACGAGGACCTACTAGCGGGAGGCTACGAGCAGTACTTC. The chain uses TRBV2 and TRBJ2-7, with TRBD2 identical over 12 bases. With V trimmed by 4 bases and J by 3 bases, 16 bases remained unmatched. Germline V gives CDR1 SNHLY, CDR2 FYNNEI. CDR3 length equals 19 residues.

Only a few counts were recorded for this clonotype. The CDR3 DNA is TGCGCCAGCAGCATAGGGACAGGGGGGTATTTTCAGAATGAGCAGTTCTTC. Protein: CASSIGTGGYFQNEQFF. This chain links TRBV5-1 with TRBJ2-1; 11 bases agree with TRBD1. CDR3 length: 17 residues. J gave up 7 bases and V 4 bases, and 13 bases lay outside the gene matches. Germline V gives CDR1 SGHRS, CDR2 YFSETQ.

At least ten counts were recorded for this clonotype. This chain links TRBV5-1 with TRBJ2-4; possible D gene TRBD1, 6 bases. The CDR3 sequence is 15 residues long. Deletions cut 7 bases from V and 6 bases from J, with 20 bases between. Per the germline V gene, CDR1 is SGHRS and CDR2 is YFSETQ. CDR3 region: CASQMEPGTLNIQYF. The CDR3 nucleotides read TGCGCCAGCCAGATGGAGCCCGGGACACTAAACATTCAGTACTTC.

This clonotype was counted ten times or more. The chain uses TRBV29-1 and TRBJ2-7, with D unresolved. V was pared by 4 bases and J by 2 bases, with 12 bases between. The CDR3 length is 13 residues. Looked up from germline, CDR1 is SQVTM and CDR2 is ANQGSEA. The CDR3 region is CSVANDLTYEQYF. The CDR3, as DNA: TGCAGCGTTGCCAATGACCTTACCTACGAGCAGTACTTC.

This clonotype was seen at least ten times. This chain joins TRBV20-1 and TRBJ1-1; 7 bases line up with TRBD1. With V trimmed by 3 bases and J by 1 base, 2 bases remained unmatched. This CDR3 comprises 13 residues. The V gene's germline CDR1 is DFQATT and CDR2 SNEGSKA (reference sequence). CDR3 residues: CSARGTANTEAFF. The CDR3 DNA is TGCAGTGCTAGGGGGACAGCGAACACTGAAGCTTTCTTT.

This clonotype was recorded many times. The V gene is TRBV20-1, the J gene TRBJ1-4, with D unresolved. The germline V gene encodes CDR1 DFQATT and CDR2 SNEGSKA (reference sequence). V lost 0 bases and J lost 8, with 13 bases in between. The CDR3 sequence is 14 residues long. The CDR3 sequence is CSARDMRVYEKLFF. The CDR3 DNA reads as TGCAGTGCTAGAGATATGAGGGTATACGAAAAACTGTTTTTT.

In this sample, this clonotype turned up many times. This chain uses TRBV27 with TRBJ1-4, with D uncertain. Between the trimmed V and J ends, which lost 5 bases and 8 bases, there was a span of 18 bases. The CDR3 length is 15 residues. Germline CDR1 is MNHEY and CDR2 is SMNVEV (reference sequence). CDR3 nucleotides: TGTGCCAGCAGTGCAAGATCACCGGGCCCCGAAAAACTGTTTTTT. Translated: CASSARSPGPEKLFF.

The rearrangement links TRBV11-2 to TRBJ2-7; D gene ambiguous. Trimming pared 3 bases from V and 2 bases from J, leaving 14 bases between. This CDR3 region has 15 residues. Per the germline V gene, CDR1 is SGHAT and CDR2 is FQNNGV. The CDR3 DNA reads TGTGCCAGCAGCTTTAGGTCCGACACTGCCTACGAGCAGTACTTC. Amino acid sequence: CASSFRSDTAYEQYF.

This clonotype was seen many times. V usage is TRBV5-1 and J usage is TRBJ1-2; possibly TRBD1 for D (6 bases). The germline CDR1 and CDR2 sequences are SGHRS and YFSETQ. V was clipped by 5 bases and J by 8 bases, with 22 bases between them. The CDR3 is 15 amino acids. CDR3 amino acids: CASRSTGTLPLGYTF. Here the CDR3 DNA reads TGCGCCAGCAGAAGCACAGGGACCCTCCCACTCGGCTACACCTTC.

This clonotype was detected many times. In DNA form, the CDR3 reads TGCGCCAGCAGGCGCACGACCGGGACAAATGAAAAACTGTTTTTT. Translation gives CASRRTTGTNEKLFF. The chain joins TRBV5-1 to TRBJ1-4; tentatively, D is TRBD1 (6 bases). The CDR3 spans 15 residues. The germline V gene has CDR1 SGHRS and CDR2 YFSETQ. Trimming stripped 5 bases from V and 5 bases from J, with 16 bases between.

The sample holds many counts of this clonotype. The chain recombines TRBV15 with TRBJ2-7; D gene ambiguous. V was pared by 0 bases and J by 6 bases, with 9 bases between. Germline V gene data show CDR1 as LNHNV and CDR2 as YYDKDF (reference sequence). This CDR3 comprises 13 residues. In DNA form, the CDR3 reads TGTGCCACCAGCAGAGATTTTCTAGGCGAGCAGTACTTC. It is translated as CATSRDFLGEQYF.

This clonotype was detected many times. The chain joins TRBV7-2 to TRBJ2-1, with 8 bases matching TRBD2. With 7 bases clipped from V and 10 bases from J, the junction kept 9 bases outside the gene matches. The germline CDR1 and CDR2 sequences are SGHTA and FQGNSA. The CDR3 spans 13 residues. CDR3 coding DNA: TGTGCCAGCACGGGGGGGGGATCTCGGGAGCAGTTCTTC. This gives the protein CASTGGGSREQFF.

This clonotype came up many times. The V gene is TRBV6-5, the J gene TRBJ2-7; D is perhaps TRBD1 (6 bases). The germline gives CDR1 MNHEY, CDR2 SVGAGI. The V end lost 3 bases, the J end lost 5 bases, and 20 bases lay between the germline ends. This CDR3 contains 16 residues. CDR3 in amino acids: CASSYYMAGRGDEQYF. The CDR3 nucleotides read TGTGCCAGCAGTTATTATATGGCTGGCAGGGGAGACGAGCAGTACTTC.

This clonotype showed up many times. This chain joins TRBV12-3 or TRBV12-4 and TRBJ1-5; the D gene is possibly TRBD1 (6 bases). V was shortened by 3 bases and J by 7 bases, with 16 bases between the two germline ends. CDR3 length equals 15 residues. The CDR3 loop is CASSLVKGQGQPQHF. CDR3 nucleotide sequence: TGTGCCAGCAGTTTGGTTAAGGGGCAGGGGCAGCCCCAGCATTTT.

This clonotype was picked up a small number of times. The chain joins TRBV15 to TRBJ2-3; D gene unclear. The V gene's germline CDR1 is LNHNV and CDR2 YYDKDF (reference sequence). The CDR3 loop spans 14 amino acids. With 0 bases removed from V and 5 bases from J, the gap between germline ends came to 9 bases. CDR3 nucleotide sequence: TGTGCCACCAGCAGAGATCTTGTGCAAGATACGCAGTATTTT. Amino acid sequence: CATSRDLVQDTQYF.

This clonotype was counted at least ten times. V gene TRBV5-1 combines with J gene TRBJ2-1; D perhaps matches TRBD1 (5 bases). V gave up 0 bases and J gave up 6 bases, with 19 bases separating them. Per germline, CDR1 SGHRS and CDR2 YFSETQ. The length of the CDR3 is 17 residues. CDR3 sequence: CASSLGLSRRTLNEQFF. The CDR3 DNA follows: TGCGCCAGCAGCTTGGGCCTTTCGAGACGGACACTCAATGAGCAGTTCTTC. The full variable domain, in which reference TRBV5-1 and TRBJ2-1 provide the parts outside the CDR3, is KAGVTQTPRYLIKTRGQQVTLSCSPISGHRSVSWYQQTPGQGLQFLFEYFSETQRNKGNFPGRFSGRQFSNSRSEMNVSTLELGDSALYLCASSLGLSRRTLNEQFFGPGTRLTVL.

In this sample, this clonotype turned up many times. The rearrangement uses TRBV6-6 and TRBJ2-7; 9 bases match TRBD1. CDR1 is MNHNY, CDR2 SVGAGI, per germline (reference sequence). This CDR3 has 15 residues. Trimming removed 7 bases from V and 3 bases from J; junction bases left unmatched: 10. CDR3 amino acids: CASKEGQGPYYEQYF. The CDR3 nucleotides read TGTGCCAGCAAAGAGGGACAGGGTCCCTACTACGAGCAGTACTTC.